These T cell receptor beta chains were read from a single sample in a study of radiotherapy plus CTLA-4 blockade in lung cancer. Sequenced by immunoSEQ multiplex PCR; TCRdb stores in-frame clones only, minus some. In the table there are fewer than 55,000 clones, about 88% of which are singletons. Sequencing was performed on peripheral blood, taken from a patient treated with radiotherapy plus ipilimumab. The source is a human donor with non-small cell lung cancer whose response to radiotherapy plus ipilimumab could not be evaluated. CDR3s include the opening cysteine and the closing phenylalanine or tryptophan. The D gene is left open where the match is weak. Only part of the rows carry a size: once, few, many, or a class if the clone is expanded.

CASSLSLAGQETQYF,TGTGCCAGCAGCTTATCACTAGCGGGGCAAGAGACCCAGTACTTC,TRBD2,TRBV7-2,-,TRBJ2-5
CASSSSPSEKLFF,TGTGCCAGCAGCTCGAGTCCCTCTGAAAAACTGTTTTTT,-,TRBV16,-,TRBJ1-4
CAWSEQGANYGYTF,TGTGCCTGGAGTGAACAGGGGGCAAACTATGGCTACACCTTC,TRBD1,TRBV30,-,TRBJ1-2
CASSLDTGGGETQYF,TGTGCCAGCAGCTTAGATACAGGGGGAGGAGAGACCCAGTACTTC,TRBD1,TRBV11-2,-,TRBJ2-5
CASSAPGTVHYEQYF,TGTGCCAGCAGCGCACCCGGGACAGTGCACTACGAGCAGTACTTC,TRBD1,TRBV7-8,few,TRBJ2-7
CASSVAGRGGETQYF,TGTGCCAGCAGCGTAGCTGGGAGGGGTGGGGAGACCCAGTACTTC,TRBD2,TRBV9,once,TRBJ2-5
CASSVGGGRRRKYQETQYF,TGTGCCAGCAGCGTAGGGGGCGGGAGAAGAAGGAAGTACCAAGAGACCCAGTACTTC,TRBD2,TRBV9,once,TRBJ2-5
CSVERGLLETQYF,TGCAGCGTTGAGAGGGGACTCCTAGAGACCCAGTACTTC,-,TRBV29-1,-,TRBJ2-5
CASSPGGTGGYEQYF,TGCGCCAGCAGCCCGGGGGGGACAGGGGGCTACGAGCAGTACTTC,TRBD1,TRBV5-1,-,TRBJ2-7
CASSGGLAGYQETQYF,TGTGCCAGCAGCGGCGGACTAGCGGGCTACCAAGAGACCCAGTACTTC,TRBD2,TRBV5-4,once,TRBJ2-5
CAWSGEAMNTEAFF,TGTGCCTGGAGTGGGGAGGCCATGAACACTGAAGCTTTCTTT,-,TRBV30,few,TRBJ1-1
CASSYSGVLGREKLFF,TGTGCCAGCAGTTACTCAGGGGTTCTGGGTAGGGAAAAACTGTTTTTT,-,TRBV6-5,-,TRBJ1-4
CASSFPGQGITDTQYF,TGTGCCAGCAGCTTCCCGGGACAGGGAATCACAGATACGCAGTATTTT,TRBD1,TRBV5-8,-,TRBJ2-3
CASSPSTAQGKHGYTF,TGTGCCAGCAGTCCTTCAACCGCGCAGGGGAAACATGGCTACACCTTC,-,TRBV28,-,TRBJ1-2
CSAQTDREQYF,TGCAGTGCTCAAACAGACAGGGAGCAGTACTTC,-,TRBV20-1,-,TRBJ2-7
CASITGGATDTQYF,TGTGCCAGCATCACGGGAGGGGCGACAGATACGCAGTATTTT,TRBD2,TRBV28,-,TRBJ2-3
CASSSGTVEKLFF,TGTGCCAGCAGCTCCGGGACAGTTGAAAAACTGTTTTTT,TRBD1,TRBV6-5,-,TRBJ1-4